One and the same sample provided the 11 T cell receptor beta chains below, sequenced in a study of CD8 T cells in ankylosing spondylitis. TCRdb reprocessed the 5' RACE reads with MiXCR, giving one entry per CDR3 protein. The repertoire includes a few hundred thousand distinct CDR3 sequences, approximately 20% of them detected once, and over 25% sits in the top ten. Sequencing input: blood, either unsorted or a sorted T cell fraction (not recorded which). These receptors came from a male donor with ankylosing spondylitis or in good health (not recorded which).

V gene TRBV4-3 combines with J gene TRBJ2-7; D perhaps matches TRBD2 (6 bases). This CDR3 spans 16 amino acids. Germline assignment: CDR1 LGHNA and CDR2 YSLEER. With 0 bases removed from V and 2 bases from J, the gap between germline ends came to 14 bases. CDR3 bases: TGCGCCAGCAGCCAAGATCGGACTGGCGGGGCCTACGAGCAGTACTTC. Residues: CASSQDRTGGAYEQYF.

The J gene is TRBJ1-1, the V gene TRBV20-1, with a possible D match to TRBD1 (6 bases). The CDR3 covers 15 residues. V lost 3 bases, J lost 1 base, and 15 bases lay in between. Per the germline V gene, CDR1 is DFQATT and CDR2 is SNEGSKA (reference sequence). This CDR3 is CSASPPDRQNTEAFF. The CDR3 bases are TGCAGTGCTAGCCCCCCTGACAGGCAGAACACTGAAGCTTTCTTT.

This rearrangement joins TRBV9 to TRBJ2-2, with D maybe TRBD1 (6 bases). The V end lost 0 bases, the J end lost 4 bases, and 10 bases lay between the germline ends. This CDR3 comprises 15 residues. Germline CDR1 is SGDLS and CDR2 is YYNGEE. CDR3 amino acids: CASSVDGTTTGELFF. The CDR3 bases are TGTGCCAGCAGCGTAGACGGGACAACCACCGGGGAGCTGTTTTTT.

This clonotype has just a few counts. Sequence at one end of the junction differs from germline and may be a read error. This rearrangement joins TRBV29-1 to TRBJ2-1, with D perhaps matching TRBD1 (6 bases). Germline assignment: CDR1 SQVTM and CDR2 ANQGSEA. The CDR3 consists of 14 residues. This CDR3 reads CSVEDSSTGSTQLF. CDR3 in DNA: TGCAGCGTTGAAGACAGTTCCACAGGGTCTACCCAGCTCTTC.

The chain combines TRBV7-9 with TRBJ2-5; no definite D call. The CDR3 length is 14 residues. Germline V gene sequence: CDR1 SEHNR, CDR2 FQNEAQ (reference sequence). V gave up 2 bases and J gave up 5 bases, with 12 bases separating them. CDR3 sequence reads: CASSLPLMGETQYF. For the CDR3, the DNA is TGTGCCAGCAGCTTACCACTGATGGGGGAGACCCAGTACTTC.

J is TRBJ2-7 and V is TRBV19; 7 nucleotides match TRBD1. Germline assignment: CDR1 LNHDA and CDR2 SQIVND (reference sequence). CDR3 length: 14 amino acids. V was pared by 7 bases and J by 3 bases, with 9 bases of the junction left unmatched. The CDR3 is CASTPGTAFYEQYF. The CDR3, as DNA: TGTGCCAGTACTCCCGGGACAGCGTTCTACGAGCAGTACTTC.

This clonotype was detected only a few times. The gene calls are TRBV29-1 and TRBJ2-1; TRBD2 aligns across 8 bases. J was trimmed by 5 bases and V by 7 bases; bases with no gene match: 10. Germline lookup yields CDR1 SQVTM and CDR2 ANQGSEA. The CDR3 runs to 14 residues. Here the CDR3 reads CSARPGGPHNEQFF. In DNA form, the CDR3 reads TGCAGCGCAAGACCGGGAGGGCCCCACAATGAGCAGTTCTTC.

This clonotype showed up just once. This clone may be a read error of a much larger clone one base away. The chain combines TRBV5-1 with TRBJ2-1; 7 bases are shared with TRBD2. Germline trimming cut 3 bases from V and 4 bases from J; bases unmatched to any gene: 1. Germline loops: CDR1 SGHRS, CDR2 YFSETQ. The CDR3 runs to 13 residues. The CDR3: CASSWDYYNEQFF. The CDR3 coding sequence is TGCGCCAGCAGCTGGGACTATTACAATGAGCAGTTCTTC.

This clonotype was counted a few times. The V gene is TRBV7-2, the J gene TRBJ1-2; TRBD1 aligns across 8 bases. The J segment lost 5 bases and the V segment lost 5 bases, leaving 13 bases of the junction unmatched. The CDR3 totals 16 residues. Germline CDR1 is SGHTA and CDR2 is FQGNSA. CDR3 sequence (DNA): TGTGCCAGCAGCCTACGAACCGAGACAGGGGCTTATGGCTACACCTTC. The encoded protein is CASSLRTETGAYGYTF.

The chain recombines TRBV5-6 with TRBJ2-5; no definite D call. CDR3 length equals 11 residues. The ends were cut back, 2 bases at V and 6 bases at J, with 5 bases in the middle. Germline values: CDR1 SGHDT, CDR2 YYEEEE. The CDR3 region has the DNA TGTGCCAGCAGCTTACAGAAGACCCAGTACTTC. It translates to CASSLQKTQYF.

This clonotype was counted ten times or more. V is TRBV4-1 and J is TRBJ2-2; 7 bases are shared with TRBD1. V shed 1 base and J 7 bases; nucleotides not matched to a gene: 6. Germline V lookup: CDR1 MGHRA, CDR2 YSYEKL. The CDR3 spans 15 residues. The CDR3 protein is CASSQGQGVHGELFF. CDR3 DNA: TGCGCCAGCAGCCAAGGACAGGGTGTTCACGGGGAGCTGTTTTTT.